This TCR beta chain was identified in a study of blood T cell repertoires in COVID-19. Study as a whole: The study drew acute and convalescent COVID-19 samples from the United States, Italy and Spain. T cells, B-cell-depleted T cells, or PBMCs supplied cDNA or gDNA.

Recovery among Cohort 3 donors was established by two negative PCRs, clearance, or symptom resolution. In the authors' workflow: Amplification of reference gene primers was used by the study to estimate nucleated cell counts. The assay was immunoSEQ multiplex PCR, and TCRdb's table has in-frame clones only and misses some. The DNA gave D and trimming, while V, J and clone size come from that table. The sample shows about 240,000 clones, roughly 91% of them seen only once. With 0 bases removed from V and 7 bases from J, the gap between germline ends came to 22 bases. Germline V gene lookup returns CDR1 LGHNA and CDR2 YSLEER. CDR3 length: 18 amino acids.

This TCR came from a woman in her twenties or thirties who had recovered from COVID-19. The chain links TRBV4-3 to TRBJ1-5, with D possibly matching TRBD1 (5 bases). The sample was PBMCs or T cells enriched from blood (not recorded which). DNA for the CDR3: TGCGCCAGCAGCCAAGATCGTAGACTAGGGGTTGTAGGACAGCCCCAGCATTTT. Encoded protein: CASSQDRRLGVVGQPQHF.